The clone carrying this T cell receptor (beta chain) has a handful of counts. Its target is unknown. J lost 5 bases, V lost 8 bases, and 5 bases had no gene match. This CDR3 contains 14 residues. CDR1 is MNHEY and CDR2 is SVGAGI in the germline V gene. Treatment: oral pan-JAK inhibitor, 5-10 mg twice daily. This entry is derived from a study of CD8+ T cells in alopecia areata. Notes on the study in general: Tofacitinib significantly reduced both scalp clonality and expanded CD8+ clones among the top 100. Uncertain still, given a single nonresponder, is whether baseline CD8+ expansion links to response.

TCR sequencing used cDNA made by reverse transcription of extracted RNA. Method: immunoSEQ multiplex PCR; TCRdb's copy keeps in-frame clones and lacks some. The table includes 110,000 or so clones, approximately 59% detected once. The sequencing here drew on CD8+ T cells sorted from blood, taken at week 4, from a patient treated with tofacitinib. The genes are TRBV6-5 and TRBJ2-5; 13 bases align to TRBD2. This TCR was recovered from a human donor with alopecia areata. Written as DNA, the CDR3 is TGTGCCAGCCGACTAGCGGGGGGCTGGGAGACCCAGTACTTC. As protein: CASRLAGGWETQYF.